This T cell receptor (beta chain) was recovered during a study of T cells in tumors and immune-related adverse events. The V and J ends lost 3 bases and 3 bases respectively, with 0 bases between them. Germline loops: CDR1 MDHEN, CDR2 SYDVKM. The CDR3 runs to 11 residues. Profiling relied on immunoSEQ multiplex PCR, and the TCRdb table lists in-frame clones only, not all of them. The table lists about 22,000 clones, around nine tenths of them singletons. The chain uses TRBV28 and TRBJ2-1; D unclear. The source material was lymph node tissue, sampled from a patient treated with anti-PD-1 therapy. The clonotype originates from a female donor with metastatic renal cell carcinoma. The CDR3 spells CASSFYNEQFF. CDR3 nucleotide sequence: TGTGCCAGCAGTTTCTACAATGAGCAGTTCTTC. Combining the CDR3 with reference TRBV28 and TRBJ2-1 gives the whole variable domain DVKVTQSSRYLVKRTGEKVFLECVQDMDHENMFWYRQDPGLGLRLIYFSYDVKMKEKGDIPEGYSVSREKKERFSLILESASTNQTSMYLCASSFYNEQFFGPGTRLTVL.